These 32 T cell receptor beta chains were sequenced from one sample in a study of blood T cell repertoires in COVID-19. TCRdb keeps only in-frame clones here, not all; method: immunoSEQ multiplex PCR. This table holds a few hundred thousand clones, about nine tenths found once. The sequenced sample was peripheral blood. Source of these receptors: a woman under 40 with COVID-19, enrolled during active disease.

The chain couples TRBV29-1 to TRBJ1-1, with no clear D. The ends were cut back, 7 bases at V and 1 base at J, with 10 bases in the middle. The CDR3 consists of 12 residues. Germline V CDR1 and CDR2: SQVTM, ANQGSEA. The CDR3 region has the DNA TGCAGCGCCAAACATGGGAACACTGAAGCTTTCTTT. Amino acid sequence: CSAKHGNTEAFF.

The chain couples TRBV28 to TRBJ1-1; TRBD1 is a possible D gene (6 bases). This CDR3 is built from 13 residues. CDR1 is MDHEN and CDR2 is SYDVKM in the germline V gene. The germline V and J ends were trimmed by 6 bases and 4 bases, with 12 bases remaining between them. In nucleotides, the CDR3 is TGTGCCAGCAGCTCTACAGGGACCACTGAAGCTTTCTTT. As protein: CASSSTGTTEAFF. Together with reference TRBV28 and TRBJ1-1, the CDR3 gives the full variable domain: DVKVTQSSRYLVKRTGEKVFLECVQDMDHENMFWYRQDPGLGLRLIYFSYDVKMKEKGDIPEGYSVSREKKERFSLILESASTNQTSMYLCASSSTGTTEAFFGQGTRLTVV.

The chain combines TRBV19 with TRBJ1-5; D gene uncertain. Looked up from germline, CDR1 is LNHDA and CDR2 is SQIVND (reference sequence). This CDR3 region has 15 residues. V was trimmed by 5 bases and J by 0 bases, leaving 11 bases between them. The CDR3, as DNA: TGTGCCAGTAGTGGCAGGCGGGATAGCAATCAGCCCCAGCATTTT. Protein product: CASSGRRDSNQPQHF.

This sequence joins TRBV24-1 and TRBJ2-1; 13 positions match TRBD2. The V gene's germline CDR1 is KGHDR and CDR2 SFDVKD. This CDR3 contains 18 residues. Trimming removed 5 bases from V and 0 bases from J; junction bases left unmatched: 6. The CDR3 nucleotides are TGTGCCACCAGTGCCACTAGCGGGGGGGCGAGCTCCTACAATGAGCAGTTCTTC. It codes for CATSATSGGASSYNEQFF.

The CDR3 coding sequence is TGTGCCAGCAGCAGCCTTCCTCCGGGACAGGGAGGAGACTACGAGCAGTACTTC. Encoded protein: CASSSLPPGQGGDYEQYF. The genes are TRBV5-5 and TRBJ2-7; TRBD1 agrees at 9 bases. V lost 4 bases, J lost 3 bases, and 17 bases stayed unmatched. In germline, CDR1 is SGHKS, CDR2 YYEKEE (reference sequence). CDR3 size: 18 residues.

The table lists this clone with a count of one. The chain employs TRBV6-5 and TRBJ2-3, with 10 bases identical to TRBD1. Germline CDR1 MNHEY, CDR2 SVGAGI. The junction had 2 bases not matched to a gene; V was cut back by 4 bases and J by 1 base. This CDR3 is 15 amino acids long. The CDR3 loop is CASSFGTGGTDTQYF. CDR3 nucleotides: TGTGCCAGCAGTTTTGGGACAGGGGGCACAGATACGCAGTATTTT.

The chain combines TRBV6-5 with TRBJ1-5, with a tentative D call TRBD1 (6 bases). V lost 7 bases, J lost 4 bases, and 14 bases lay in between. Germline-derived CDR1 and CDR2 are MNHEY and SVGAGI. This CDR3 is 14 amino acids long. In DNA form, the CDR3 reads TGTGCCAGCAAGTCAGGGGTAAGAAATCAGCCCCAGCATTTT. Protein sequence: CASKSGVRNQPQHF.

The table lists this clone with a count of one. V gene TRBV29-1 combines with J gene TRBJ1-1; the match to TRBD1 covers 9 bases. CDR3 length: 18 residues. J gave up 3 bases and V 0 bases, and 14 bases lay outside the gene matches. Germline CDR1 is SQVTM and CDR2 is ANQGSEA. DNA of the CDR3: TGCAGCGTTGAAGATGGGGGGACAGGGTTAGCAAGCGACACTGAAGCTTTCTTT. Its translation: CSVEDGGTGLASDTEAFF.

The rearrangement joins TRBV4-1 to TRBJ1-2, with D maybe TRBD1 (5 bases). The CDR3 is 15 residues long. Trimming removed 4 bases at V and 2 bases at J, with 14 bases between. CDR1 and CDR2 (germline): MGHRA, YSYEKL. Written as DNA, the CDR3 is TGCGCCAGCAGCCTAGGCCCGGAGGGGAACTATGGCTACACCTTC. As protein: CASSLGPEGNYGYTF.

This rearrangement joins TRBV10-3 to TRBJ2-1; TRBD2 matches 10 bases. Germline trimming cut 6 bases from V and 15 bases from J; bases unmatched to any gene: 11. The CDR3 has 13 residues. The V gene's germline CDR1 is ENHRY and CDR2 SYGVKD. The CDR3 loop reads CAIRRSLAGYMFF. CDR3 DNA: TGTGCCATCAGGCGCTCACTAGCGGGGTATATGTTCTTC.

This chain uses TRBV3-1 (or the pseudogene TRBV3-2) with TRBJ2-7, with unresolved D. Germline V gives CDR1 LGHDT, CDR2 YNNKEL (reference sequence). CDR3 length equals 14 residues. The V gene lost 1 base and the J gene lost 2 bases, with 9 bases spanning the gap. The CDR3, as DNA: TGTGCCAGCAGCCAAGGTGTGGGCCCCTACGAGCAGTACGTC. Protein sequence: CASSQGVGPYEQYV.

The chain employs TRBV6-5 and TRBJ2-1; 12 positions match TRBD2. Unmatched junction bases numbered 6, after V lost 2 bases and J lost 7 bases. The CDR3 totals 16 residues. Germline-derived CDR1 and CDR2 are MNHEY and SVGAGI. The CDR3 DNA reads TGTGCCAGCAGTTACGTACTAGCGGGGGGTGTAAATGAGCAGTTCTTC. Translating gives CASSYVLAGGVNEQFF.

The genes are TRBV6-2 or TRBV6-3 and TRBJ2-5, with TRBD1 identical over 7 bases. The CDR3 consists of 14 residues. In germline, CDR1 is MNHEY, CDR2 SVGEGT. The V gene end was trimmed by 6 bases and the J gene end by 0 bases; junction bases not matched to a gene: 4. The CDR3 coding sequence is TGTGCCAGCAGCCGAGACAGGGACCAAGAGACCCAGTACTTC. Protein: CASSRDRDQETQYF.

The chain has TRBV5-4 and TRBJ2-5; unclear D gene. V was pared by 0 bases and J by 1 base, with 7 bases between. Germline assignment: CDR1 SGHNT and CDR2 YYREEE (reference sequence). The CDR3 length is 14 residues. CDR3 sequence (DNA): TGTGCCAGCAGCTTGGACACCTTCCAAGAGACCCAGTACTTC. It yields the protein CASSLDTFQETQYF.

The chain uses TRBV28 and TRBJ1-2, with 7 bases that match TRBD1. Germline V gene data show CDR1 as MDHEN and CDR2 as SYDVKM. This CDR3 contains 15 residues. Trimming removed 6 bases from V and 3 bases from J; junction bases left unmatched: 10. The CDR3 spells CASSVTGKADYGYTF. Here the CDR3 DNA reads TGTGCCAGCAGCGTGACAGGGAAGGCTGACTATGGCTACACCTTC.

The chain couples TRBV6-1 to TRBJ1-2, with D possibly being TRBD1 (5 bases). The CDR3 spans 15 residues. Germline V gene sequence: CDR1 MNHNS, CDR2 SASEGT. The germline V and J ends were trimmed by 0 bases and 4 bases, with 12 bases remaining between them. CDR3 bases: TGTGCCAGCAGTGAAGCAGGCAGGGCCAGCTATGGCTACACCTTC. It specifies CASSEAGRASYGYTF.

The chain employs TRBV3-1 (or the pseudogene TRBV3-2) and TRBJ2-5; D unclear. CDR1 and CDR2 (germline): LGHDT, YNNKEL (reference sequence). The CDR3 extends over 11 amino acids. V shed 3 bases and J shed 3 bases, with 2 bases lying between them. The CDR3 bases are TGTGCCAGCAGCCACGAAGAGACCCAGTACTTC. Encoded protein: CASSHEETQYF.

This rearrangement joins TRBV3-1 (or the pseudogene TRBV3-2) to TRBJ1-1; a possible D gene is TRBD1 (6 bases). Germline V gene lookup returns CDR1 LGHDT and CDR2 YNNKEL (reference sequence). The CDR3 consists of 15 residues. The germline V and J ends were trimmed by 1 base and 7 bases, with 16 bases remaining between them. In DNA form, the CDR3 reads TGTGCCAGCAGCCAAGTAGTCCAGGGGTCTGGTGAAGCTTTCTTT. This sequence encodes CASSQVVQGSGEAFF.

This clone was seen a few times. The CDR3 is CASSQKEGGPAFF. In DNA form, the CDR3 reads TGTGCCAGCAGCCAGAAGGAGGGCGGCCCAGCTTTCTTT. The chain couples TRBV6-4 to TRBJ1-1; D unresolved. From germline, CDR1 is MRHNA and CDR2 SNTAGT. V dropped 6 bases and J dropped 10 bases, with 18 bases sitting between them. The CDR3 covers 13 residues.

The chain combines TRBV3-1 (or the pseudogene TRBV3-2) with TRBJ1-5; D uncertain. The CDR3 loop spans 17 amino acids. V lost 4 bases to trimming and J lost 0 bases, with 16 bases between them. CDR1 and CDR2 (germline): LGHDT, YNNKEL (reference sequence). CDR3 loop: CASSPRVTADSNQPQHF. Here the CDR3 DNA reads TGTGCCAGCAGCCCAAGAGTAACCGCCGATAGCAATCAGCCCCAGCATTTT.

The CDR3 coding sequence is TGTGCCAGCAGCTTGACTGCGGGGGGCGGTGTAAACATTCAGTACTTC. Its translation: CASSLTAGGGVNIQYF. The rearrangement links TRBV5-5 to TRBJ2-4; 8 positions agree with TRBD2. Germline values: CDR1 SGHKS, CDR2 YYEKEE (reference sequence). V dropped 1 base and J dropped 6; count of bases not matched to a gene: 9. CDR3 length equals 16 residues.

This clone was seen just once. The same CDR3 arises from other DNA sequences in this sample as well. This chain connects TRBV6-5 to TRBJ2-2; D remains unclear. The CDR3 is 14 residues long. The V gene lost 7 bases and the J gene lost 1 base, with 10 bases spanning the gap. Germline CDR1 MNHEY, CDR2 SVGAGI. The CDR3 DNA reads as TGTGCCAGCAAGCGAGTCGGGAACACCGGGGAGCTGTTTTTT. Protein product: CASKRVGNTGELFF.

The chain links TRBV11-3 to TRBJ2-5; 10 bases match TRBD1. Germline values: CDR1 SGHNT, CDR2 YENEEA. This CDR3 region has 14 residues. V gave up 4 bases and J gave up 6 bases; unmatched junction bases: 5. CDR3 DNA sequence: TGTGCCAGCAGCTCAGGACAGGGGGAACAGACCCAGTACTTC. Translation: CASSSGQGEQTQYF.

The V call is TRBV20-1, the J call TRBJ1-2; maybe TRBD1 (5 bases). The germline V and J ends were trimmed by 6 bases and 7 bases, with 12 bases remaining between them. In germline, CDR1 is DFQATT, CDR2 SNEGSKA (reference sequence). This CDR3 is 11 amino acids long. CDR3 loop: CSAHNRPGYTF. The CDR3 DNA sequence: TGCAGTGCCCACAACAGGCCTGGCTACACCTTC.

This clone was counted a single time. This sample includes further DNA sequences coding for the same CDR3. The CDR3 region is CASSLSGYNEQFF. The CDR3 coding sequence is TGTGCCAGCAGCTTATCGGGTTACAATGAGCAGTTCTTC. J is TRBJ2-1 and V is TRBV5-4; D ambiguous. The length of the CDR3 is 13 residues. Germline loops: CDR1 SGHNT, CDR2 YYREEE (reference sequence). The V gene lost 2 bases and the J gene lost 4 bases, with 7 bases spanning the gap.

The chain carries TRBV7-9 and TRBJ2-5, with D tentatively TRBD1 (6 bases). V lost 4 bases and J 2 bases, leaving 11 bases between the germline ends. CDR1 and CDR2 from the germline V gene are SEHNR and FQNEAQ (reference sequence). The CDR3 length is 14 residues. For the CDR3, the DNA is TGTGCCAGCAGCTACCCGACAGGTCAAGAGACCCAGTACTTC. This translates into CASSYPTGQETQYF. The variable domain in full, with the rest retrieved from reference TRBV7-9 and TRBJ2-5, is DTGVSQNPRHKITKRGQNVTFRCDPISEHNRLYWYRQTLGQGPEFLTYFQNEAQLEKSRLLSDRFSAERPKGSFSTLEIQRTEQGDSAMYLCASSYPTGQETQYFGPGTRLLVL.

Concerning this clone: Relative to the germline gene, one junction end is altered; a read error may explain this. The chain links TRBV7-9 to TRBJ1-2, with TRBD1 as a possible D gene (5 bases). CDR3 length: 12 residues. Per germline, CDR1 SEHNR and CDR2 FQNEAQ (reference sequence). CDR3 loop: CASSLDRPADHF. In DNA, the CDR3 is TGTGCCAGCAGCTTAGACAGGCCCGCCGACCACTTC.

V is TRBV5-1 and J is TRBJ2-2, with D perhaps TRBD1 (6 bases). The germline gives CDR1 SGHRS, CDR2 YFSETQ. V lost 6 bases to trimming and J lost 0 bases, with 21 bases between them. The length of the CDR3 is 18 residues. The DNA of the CDR3 is TGCGCCAGCACGAACATCGCACAGGGCTTAACGAACACCGGGGAGCTGTTTTTT. Protein sequence: CASTNIAQGLTNTGELFF.

This chain links TRBV19 with TRBJ2-4; maybe TRBD1 (5 bases). Germline V gives CDR1 LNHDA, CDR2 SQIVND (reference sequence). This CDR3 spans 17 amino acids. Trimming took off 3 bases at V and 3 bases at J, with 18 bases between the two ends. The DNA for the CDR3 is TGTGCCAGTAGTATTATGTGGGAAGGGGTGGTCAAAAACATTCAGTACTTC. As protein: CASSIMWEGVVKNIQYF. Looking up the rest from reference TRBV19 and TRBJ2-4 gives the full variable domain: DGGITQSPKYLFRKEGQNVTLSCEQNLNHDAMYWYRQDPGQGLRLIYYSQIVNDFQKGDIAEGYSVSREKKESFPLTVTSAQKNPTAFYLCASSIMWEGVVKNIQYFGAGTRLSVL.

The chain links TRBV29-1 to TRBJ1-1, with a tentative D call TRBD1 (5 bases). This CDR3 contains 14 residues. Germline loops: CDR1 SQVTM, CDR2 ANQGSEA. V gave up 3 bases and J gave up 4 bases, with 15 bases separating them. CDR3 coding DNA: TGCAGCGTTGATTTTAGGGGAGGCCGCACTGAAGCTTTCTTT. Translating gives CSVDFRGGRTEAFF.

The table lists this clone with many counts. The chain recombines TRBV3-1 (or the pseudogene TRBV3-2) with TRBJ2-7; D perhaps matches TRBD1 (5 bases). V lost 4 bases and J lost 2, with 21 bases in between. The CDR3 has 17 amino acids. Germline V gives CDR1 LGHDT, CDR2 YNNKEL (reference sequence). The CDR3 region is CASSPPLKSGNPYEQYF. Here the CDR3 DNA reads TGTGCCAGCAGCCCCCCCCTAAAGTCAGGGAATCCCTACGAGCAGTACTTC.

The chain joins TRBV3-1 (or the pseudogene TRBV3-2) to TRBJ2-3; 13 bases line up with TRBD2. The germline V gene encodes CDR1 LGHDT and CDR2 YNNKEL (reference sequence). The CDR3 runs to 17 residues. After removal of 6 bases from V and 4 bases from J, the junction contained 10 bases not matched to a gene. The CDR3 DNA follows: TGTGCCAGCAGTCCCCGACTAGCGGGGGGTAGGGCAGATACGCAGTATTTT. Residues: CASSPRLAGGRADTQYF.